The 14 T cell receptor beta chains below were found in one sample sequenced in a study of regulatory T cells in long-lasting Graves disease. Sequencing libraries for TCR beta were prepared with iRepertoire HTBI primers and Arm-PCR of CDR3 regions. TCRdb reprocessed the multiplex PCR reads via MiXCR and lists one record per CDR3 protein. The sample carries about 400,000 distinct CDR3 sequences, less than 25% recorded once. The time point: persistent/refractory GD, antithyroid drugs over 5 years with positive TRAb. The TCR library used RNA extracted from PBMCs. The source was peripheral blood mononuclear cells (PBMCs), collected when the disease was refractory, from a patient treated with antithyroid drugs. These receptors originate from a female donor with Graves disease.

The V gene is TRBV18, the J gene TRBJ2-7; 10 nucleotides agree with TRBD1. V dropped 8 bases and J dropped 3; count of bases not matched to a gene: 4. The CDR3 has 13 residues. Per germline, CDR1 KGHSH and CDR2 LQKENI. The CDR3 region is CASRRDRGYEQYF. CDR3 nucleotide sequence: TGTGCCAGCCGCCGGGACAGGGGCTACGAGCAGTACTTC.

This clonotype was observed at least ten times. This chain connects TRBV28 to TRBJ2-5; TRBD2 might be the D (6 bases). CDR3 size: 13 residues. V lost 8 bases and J 1 base, leaving 11 bases between the germline ends. CDR1 is MDHEN, CDR2 SYDVKM, per germline. CDR3 region: CASGGTFQETQYF. As DNA, the CDR3 is TGTGCCAGCGGGGGGACTTTCCAAGAGACCCAGTACTTC.

This clonotype has at least ten counts. The chain combines TRBV7-2 with TRBJ2-7; D is ambiguous. The CDR3 contains 16 residues. CDR1 is SGHTA and CDR2 is FQGNSA in the germline V gene. V dropped 5 bases and J dropped 0 bases, with 17 bases sitting between them. CDR3 sequence (DNA): TGTGCCAGCAGCCCCGCAGGCCCTCCTCCCTCCTACGAGCAGTACTTC. Encoded protein: CASSPAGPPPSYEQYF.

The rearrangement joins TRBV20-1 to TRBJ2-7, with D possibly matching TRBD1 (5 bases). CDR1 is DFQATT and CDR2 is SNEGSKA in the germline V gene (reference sequence). This CDR3 has 16 amino acids. Trimming took 3 bases from V and 5 from J, leaving 23 bases between them. CDR3 bases: TGCAGTGCTAGCCGGTCCCAGGGCACGAAACGAAACGAGCAGTACTTC. Translated, it gives CSASRSQGTKRNEQYF.

In this sample, this clonotype turned up a few times. The chain links TRBV25-1 to TRBJ1-4, with D maybe TRBD1 (6 bases). Germline V gives CDR1 MGHDK, CDR2 SYGVNS. Trimming took 9 bases from V and 4 from J, leaving 21 bases between them. CDR3 length: 16 residues. CDR3 protein: CARRGRAPPLNEKLFF. CDR3 nucleotides: TGTGCCAGAAGGGGGAGGGCCCCGCCCCTTAATGAAAAACTGTTTTTT.

This clonotype was recorded many times. The rearrangement links TRBV11-1 to TRBJ2-5, with TRBD2 matching over 12 bases. Germline V gene sequence: CDR1 SGHAT, CDR2 FQDESV (reference sequence). This CDR3 has 16 residues. With 5 bases clipped from V and 1 base from J, the junction kept 5 bases outside the gene matches. The CDR3 DNA reads TGTGCCAGCAGCGGAGGACTAGCGGGGCCCCAAGAGACCCAGTACTTC. Residues: CASSGGLAGPQETQYF. Complete variable domain (other parts from reference TRBV11-1 and TRBJ2-5): EAEVAQSPRYKITEKSQAVAFWCDPISGHATLYWYRQILGQGPELLVQFQDESVVDDSQLPKDRFSAERLKGVDSTLKIQPAELGDSAMYLCASSGGLAGPQETQYFGPGTRLLVL.

The chain has TRBV20-1 and TRBJ2-7; D is possibly TRBD1 (6 bases). This CDR3 is 21 amino acids long. Germline-derived CDR1 and CDR2 are DFQATT and SNEGSKA (reference sequence). Trimming removed 0 bases at V and 2 bases at J, with 32 bases between. The CDR3 spells CSARDSLSGTSVFRNAYEQYF. The CDR3 region has the DNA TGCAGTGCTAGAGATTCCCTTAGTGGGACATCCGTCTTCCGTAACGCCTACGAGCAGTACTTC.

Ten or more counts support this clonotype. This chain uses TRBV12-3 or TRBV12-4 with TRBJ1-5, with D maybe TRBD1 (6 bases). The length of the CDR3 is 14 residues. V lost 4 bases and J 7 bases, leaving 14 bases between the germline ends. The CDR3 loop reads CASSWTVQGQPQHF. CDR3 coding DNA: TGTGCCAGCAGTTGGACAGTGCAAGGGCAGCCCCAGCATTTT.

V gene TRBV5-1 combines with J gene TRBJ2-7; TRBD2 matches 7 bases. The ends lost 3 bases at V and 1 base at J; junction bases unmatched: 13. In germline, CDR1 is SGHRS, CDR2 YFSETQ. The CDR3 loop spans 17 amino acids. CDR3 protein: CASSWGGLGTGSYEQYF. CDR3 coding DNA: TGCGCCAGCAGCTGGGGGGGTTTAGGGACGGGATCCTACGAGCAGTACTTC.

Only a few counts were recorded for this clonotype. V and J are TRBV29-1 and TRBJ2-1, with 14 positions matching TRBD2. CDR1 is SQVTM and CDR2 is ANQGSEA in the germline V gene. With V trimmed by 7 bases and J by 9 bases, 14 bases remained unmatched. This CDR3 contains 16 residues. The CDR3 reads CSALGTSGSREVEQFF. The CDR3 nucleotides are TGCAGCGCCCTCGGGACTAGCGGGAGTCGTGAGGTTGAGCAGTTCTTC.

The chain recombines TRBV18 with TRBJ2-5; 8 nucleotides align to TRBD2. V was clipped by 3 bases and J by 2 bases; unmatched bases: 8. This CDR3 spans 16 amino acids. Per germline, CDR1 KGHSH and CDR2 LQKENI. The CDR3 sequence: CASSPPGLGKQETQYF. CDR3 nucleotide sequence: TGTGCCAGCTCACCGCCGGGACTAGGAAAACAAGAGACCCAGTACTTC.

This clonotype has ten or more counts. The chain links TRBV5-1 to TRBJ1-2; D may be TRBD1 (6 bases). The CDR3 is 13 residues long. CDR1 and CDR2 (germline): SGHRS, YFSETQ. Deletions cut 6 bases from V and 8 bases from J, with 17 bases between. For the CDR3, the DNA is TGCGCCAGCACCCCGTGGGGGGGCGAGGGCTACACCTTC. Its translation is CASTPWGGEGYTF.

V usage is TRBV6-1 and J usage is TRBJ2-7; 7 bases line up with TRBD2. Per germline, CDR1 MNHNS and CDR2 SASEGT. The CDR3 runs 14 residues. V lost 5 bases, J lost 2 bases, and 6 bases stayed unmatched. DNA of the CDR3: TGTGCCAGCAGTAGCGGGATGGGTCCCTACGAGCAGTACTTC. It specifies CASSSGMGPYEQYF.

This clonotype was counted a few times. This chain connects TRBV20-1 to TRBJ1-3; D gene uncertain. There are 14 residues in the CDR3. Per the germline V gene, CDR1 is DFQATT and CDR2 is SNEGSKA (reference sequence). The V and J ends lost 6 bases and 0 bases respectively, with 12 bases between them. DNA for the CDR3: TGCAGTGCGAGGGTAGGGAGCTCTGGAAACACCATATATTTT. Translation: CSARVGSSGNTIYF.